Listed below are T cell receptor beta chains from one sample, sequenced in a study of CD8+CD57+ T cells in acquired aplastic anemia. TCRdb re-analysed the reads in MiXCR, keeping a single row per CDR3 protein. This table holds 150,000 or so distinct CDR3 sequences, less than 60% found once. The sequenced sample consisted of sorted CD4+, CD8+, or CD8+CD57+ T cells (not recorded which) from PBMCs. The receptors were gathered from a human donor with aplastic anemia. CDR3s include the opening cysteine and the closing phenylalanine or tryptophan. The order of the fields is J gene, clone size, D gene, V gene, CDR3 DNA, CDR3 protein. A D gene is named only where the DNA matches it firmly. Part of the rows lack a size; the others show once, few, many or a class for expanded clones.

>TRBJ2-7|few|.|TRBV20-1
TGCAGTGCTAGAGATAGGGGTGGGGACGAGCAGTACTTC
CSARDRGGDEQYF
>TRBJ2-3|many|.|TRBV6-1
TGTGCCAGCAGTGTCGGCAGGGGCCCCCCAACAGATACGCAGTATTTT
CASSVGRGPPTDTQYF
>TRBJ2-7|many|TRBD2|TRBV7-9
TGTGCCAGCAGACGGACTAGCGGGGGATACGAGCAGTACTTC
CASRRTSGGYEQYF
>TRBJ2-7|.|TRBD2|TRBV20-1
TGCAGTGCTAGAGAACCAGTTTCGGGAGGCTACGAGCAGTACTTC
CSAREPVSGGYEQYF
>TRBJ2-7|.|.|TRBV2
TGTGCCAGCGCCGCAGAGGGCTACGAGCAGTGCTTC
CASAAEGYEQCF
>TRBJ1-5|few|.|TRBV15
TGTGCCACCAGCAAAATTCAGGGGTTCCATCAGCCCCAGCATTTT
CATSKIQGFHQPQHF
>TRBJ1-1|.|TRBD1|TRBV15
TGTGCCACCAGCAGGAAACAGGGGGATTCGGCTGAAGCTTTCTTT
CATSRKQGDSAEAFF
>TRBJ2-7|few|.|TRBV29-1
TGCAGCGTGCTCACGGTTGGGGAGCAATCCTACGAGCAGTACTTC
CSVLTVGEQSYEQYF
>TRBJ2-7|many|TRBD2|TRBV27
TGTGCCAGCAGTCCCCAGCGGGGCCCGGGGGAGCAGTACTTC
CASSPQRGPGEQYF
>TRBJ1-5|many|TRBD1|TRBV6-1
TGTGCCAGCAGTAAAACAGGGGAAAGCAATCAGCCCCAGCATTTT
CASSKTGESNQPQHF
>TRBJ2-1|many|TRBD2|TRBV7-3
TGTGCCAGCAGCCGAGGGACTAGCGGGGAGATAAATGAGCAGTTCTTC
CASSRGTSGEINEQFF
>TRBJ1-1|.|.|TRBV10-3
TGTGCCATCAGTGACCAGGGTGGTTTCGCTGAAGCTTTCTTT
CAISDQGGFAEAFF
>TRBJ1-1|.|.|TRBV20-1
TGCAGTGCTAGAGAGCACACTGAAGCTTTCTTT
CSAREHTEAFF
>TRBJ1-1|.|.|TRBV11-2
TGTGCCAGCAGCTTAGATGGGGCAGGGGAGGCTGAAGCTTTCTTT
CASSLDGAGEAEAFF
>TRBJ2-7|many|.|TRBV5-5
TGTGCCAGCAGCTTGGAGCCGGGGGTGCGGGAGCAGTACTTC
CASSLEPGVREQYF
>TRBJ1-2|.|TRBD1|TRBV4-1
TGCGCCAGCAGCTCTCAGGACAGGGGGTTCTATGGCTACACCTTC
CASSSQDRGFYGYTF
>TRBJ1-5|.|.|TRBV6-1
TGTGCCAGCAGTGTGGGTGGGGATCAGCCCCAGCATTTT
CASSVGGDQPQHF
>TRBJ2-1|.|.|TRBV7-9
TGTGCCAGCAGTACCGTACCCTACAATGAGCAGTTCTTC
CASSTVPYNEQFF
>TRBJ2-2|.|TRBD2|TRBV2
TGTGCCAGCAGTGAACGAAGCGGGGGCCTGACCGGGGAGCTGTTTTTT
CASSERSGGLTGELFF
>TRBJ2-7|many|.|TRBV11-2
TGTGCCAGCAGCGCCGGGACACTCCTCTACGAGCAGTACTTC
CASSAGTLLYEQYF
>TRBJ2-1|many|.|TRBV25-1
TGTGCCAGCCGCCCAAGGAACAATGAGCAGTTCTTC
CASRPRNNEQFF
>TRBJ2-5|many|.|TRBV10-2
TGCGCCAGCAGTGAGTTGGGGCTGAACCAAGAGACCCAGTACTTC
CASSELGLNQETQYF
>TRBJ2-5|once|.|TRBV19
TGTGCCAGTAGTATGGGTAGGGGAGAGACCCAGTACTTC
CASSMGRGETQYF
>TRBJ2-7|.|.|TRBV9
TGTGCCAGCAGCGTAGGAAGCGCGGACTCCTACGAGCAGTACTTC
CASSVGSADSYEQYF
>TRBJ1-2|many|.|TRBV6-5
TGTGCCAGCAGTTACGAGACACTAACCGGGGAGGGCTACACCTTC
CASSYETLTGEGYTF
>TRBJ1-4|.|TRBD1|TRBV10-1
TGCGCCAGCAGTCCGGACAGGGGGCAAGATGAAAAACTGTTTTTT
CASSPDRGQDEKLFF